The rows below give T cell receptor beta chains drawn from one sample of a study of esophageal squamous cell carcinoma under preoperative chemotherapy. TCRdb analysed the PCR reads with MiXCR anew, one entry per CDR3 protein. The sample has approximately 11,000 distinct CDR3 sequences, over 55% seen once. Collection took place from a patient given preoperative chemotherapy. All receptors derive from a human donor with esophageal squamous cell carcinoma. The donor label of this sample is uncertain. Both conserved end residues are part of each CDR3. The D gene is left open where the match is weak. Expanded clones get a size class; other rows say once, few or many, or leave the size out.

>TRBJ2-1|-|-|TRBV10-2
CASTEGGEQFF
TGCGCCAGCACCGAAGGCGGGGAGCAGTTCTTC
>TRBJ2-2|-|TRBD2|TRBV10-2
CASSEPLGGRAGTGELFF
TGCGCCAGCAGTGAGCCCCTGGGGGGGAGGGCCGGGACCGGGGAGCTGTTTTTT
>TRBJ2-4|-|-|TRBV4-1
CASSQAHAGRAKDIQYF
TGCGCCAGCAGCCAAGCGCACGCCGGCAGGGCCAAAGACATTCAGTACTTC
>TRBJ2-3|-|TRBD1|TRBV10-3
CCRGLGGRGTETQYF
TGTTGCAGGGGGTTAGGGGGACGTGGCACAGAGACGCAGTATTTC
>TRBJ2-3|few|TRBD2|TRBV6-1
CASIAGSGGRGQETQYF
TGTGCCAGCATCGCGGGTAGCGGGGGCCGTGGCCAAGAGACCCAGTATTTT
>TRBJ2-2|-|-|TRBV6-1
CASRTQEVDTGELFF
TGTGCCAGCAGAACCCAAGAGGTGGACACAGGGGAGCTGTTTTTT
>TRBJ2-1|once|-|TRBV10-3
CESWASYGEQFF
TGTGAGAGCTGGGCGAGCTACGGGGAGCAGTTCTTT
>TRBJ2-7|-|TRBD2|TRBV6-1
CASSASGRVGGDEQYF
TGTGCCAGCAGTGCAAGCGGGAGGGTGGGCGGAGATGAGCAGTACTTC
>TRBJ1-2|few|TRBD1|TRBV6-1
CASSKDREGYGYTF
TGTGCCAGCAGTAAAGACAGGGAGGGCTATGGCTACACCTTC
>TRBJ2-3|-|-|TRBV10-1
CASSGLQTDTQYF
TGCGCCAGCAGTGGGTTGCAGACAGATACGCAGTATTTT
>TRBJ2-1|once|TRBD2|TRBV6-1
CASKKGLAENYEQFF
TGTGCCAGCAAGAAGGGACTAGCGGAGAACTACGAGCAGTTCTTC
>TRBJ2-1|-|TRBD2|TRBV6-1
CASTRAGSWYNEQFF
TGTGCCAGCACGAGAGCGGGATCTTGGTACAATGAGCAGTTCTTC
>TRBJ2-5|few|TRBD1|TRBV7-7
CASSPDRLETQYF
TGTGCTAGCAGCCCGGACAGGCTGGAGACCCAGTACTTC
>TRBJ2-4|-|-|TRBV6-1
CVSAEFGGSDKETQYF
TGTGTCAGCGCGGAGTTTGGGGGAAGTGACAAAGAGACGCAGTATTTC
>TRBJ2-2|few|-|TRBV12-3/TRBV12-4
CASSGGHTGELFF
TGTGCCAGCAGCGGAGGACACACCGGGGAGCTGTTTTTT
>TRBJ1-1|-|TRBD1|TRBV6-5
CASSYGPTGVDTEAFF
TGTGCCAGCAGTTACGGGCCGACAGGGGTAGACACTGAAGCTTTCTTT
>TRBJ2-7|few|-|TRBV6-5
CASSYRRGYEQYF
TGTGCCAGCAGTTACCGCAGGGGCTACGAGCAGTACTTC
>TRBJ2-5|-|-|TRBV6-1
CACREFGGSDKDTQYF
TGTGCCTGCAGGGAATTTGGGGGAAGCGACAAAGATACCCAGTACTTC
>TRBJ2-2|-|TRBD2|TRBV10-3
CAGCAKSGELFF
TGTGCGGGCTGTGCGAAGAGCGGGGAGCTGTTCTTT
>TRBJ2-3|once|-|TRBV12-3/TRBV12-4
CASSSTGDPTDTQYF
TGTGCCAGCAGTTCAACGGGGGACCCCACAGATACGCAGTATTTT
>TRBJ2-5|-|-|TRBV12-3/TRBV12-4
CASTSSSQETQYF
TGTGCCAGCACCTCCTCCTCTCAAGAGACCCAGTACTTC
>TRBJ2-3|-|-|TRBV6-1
CAGRGARDQDTQYF
TGTGCGGGCAGAGGGGCTCGTGACCAAGATACGCAGTACTTT
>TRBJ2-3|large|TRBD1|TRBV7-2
CASSLVPGQGTDTQYF
TGTGCCAGCAGCTTAGTACCGGGACAGGGAACAGATACGCAGTATTTT
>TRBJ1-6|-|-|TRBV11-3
CASSLVPYNSPLHF
TGTGCCAGCAGCTTAGTCCCTTACAATTCACCCCTCCACTTT
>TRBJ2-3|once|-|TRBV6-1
CASSDFGVCYTDTQYF
TGTGCCAGCAGTGACTTTGGGGTGTGCTACACAGATACGCAGTATTTT
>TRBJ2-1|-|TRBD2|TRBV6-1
CASSASGGVRRNEQYF
TGTGCCAGCAGTGCAAGCGGGGGGGTGAGGAGGAATGAGCAGTATTTC
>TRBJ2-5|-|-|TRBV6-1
CASAGTKKETQYF
TGTGCCAGCGCGGGCACAAAGAAAGAGACCCAGTACTTC
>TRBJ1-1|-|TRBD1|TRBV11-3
CASSLGRTQGAKGNTEAFF
TGTGCCAGCAGCTTAGGCCGGACCCAGGGGGCGAAAGGCAACACTGAAGCTTTCTTT
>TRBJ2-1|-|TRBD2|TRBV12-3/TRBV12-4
CASSFTGTSDEQFF
TGTGCCAGCAGTTTCACAGGGACTAGCGATGAGCAGTTCTTC
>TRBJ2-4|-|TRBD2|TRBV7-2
CASSGLAGGNIQYF
TGTGCCAGCAGCGGACTAGCGGGTGGTAACATTCAGTACTTC
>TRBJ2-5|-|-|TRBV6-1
CASAGLWGSYKETQYF
TGTGCCAGCGCGGGGCTTTGGGGAAGCTACAAAGAGACCCAGTACTTC
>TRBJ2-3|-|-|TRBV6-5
CASSYSGRGATDTQYF
TGTGCCAGCAGTTACTCGGGGCGGGGAGCCACAGATACGCAGTATTTC
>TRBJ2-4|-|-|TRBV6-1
CASSESGLRDKNTQYF
TGTGCCAGCAGTGAATCGGGGCTGAGAGACAAAAATACTCAGTACTTC
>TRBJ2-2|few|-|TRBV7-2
CASSLGGRFGELFF
TGTGCCAGCAGCTTGGGGGGGCGCTTCGGGGAGCTGTTTTTT
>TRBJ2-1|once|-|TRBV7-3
CASSLKGWGQHNEQFF
TGTGCCAGCAGCTTAAAGGGCTGGGGTCAACACAATGAGCAGTTCTTC
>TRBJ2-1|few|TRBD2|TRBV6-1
CASSEGGGSSYEQFF
TGTGCCAGCAGTGAAGGCGGGGGAAGCTCCTACGAGCAGTTCTTC
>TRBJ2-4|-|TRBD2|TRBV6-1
CASRVLGGSDKNTQYF
TGTGCGAGCCGCGTATTGGGGGGGAGCGACAAAAACACGCAGTATTTC
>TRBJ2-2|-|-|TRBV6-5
CASSYRGPNTGELFF
TGTGCCAGCAGTTATAGGGGCCCGAACACCGGGGAGCTGTTTTTT
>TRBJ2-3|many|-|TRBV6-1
CASSELGFPDTQYF
TGTGCCAGCAGTGAATTAGGCTTCCCAGATACGCAGTATTTT
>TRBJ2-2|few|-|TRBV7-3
CASSAYTGELFF
TGTGCCAGCAGCGCCTACACCGGGGAGCTGTTTTTT
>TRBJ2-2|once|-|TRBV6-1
CASSERGRAGQLFPRELFF
TGTGCCAGCAGTGAAAGGGGACGAGCGGGACAGTTATTCCCCCGGGAGCTGTTTTTT
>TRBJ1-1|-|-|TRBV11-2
CASSLGENTEAFF
TGTGCCAGCAGCTTAGGGGAGAACACTGAAGCTTTCTTT
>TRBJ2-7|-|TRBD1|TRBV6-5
CASSYQGAGDEQYF
TGTGCCAGCAGTTACCAGGGGGCCGGAGACGAGCAGTACTTC
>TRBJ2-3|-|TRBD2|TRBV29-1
CSVAGTSGTDTQYF
TGCAGCGTTGCCGGGACTAGCGGCACAGATACGCAGTATTTT
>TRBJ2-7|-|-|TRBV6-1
CASGGFGGRDTETQYF
TGTGCCAGCGGGGGATTTGGGGGACGCGACACAGAGACGCAGTACTTC